The clone carrying this T cell receptor (beta chain) has just a few counts. These data come from a study of T-cell memory formation after mild COVID-19. V lost 5 bases and J lost 7, with 20 bases in between. In germline, CDR1 is DFQATT, CDR2 SNEGSKA (reference sequence). This CDR3 is built from 14 residues. Libraries for TCRalpha and TCRbeta carried sample barcodes and unique molecular identifiers via 5'RACE. Each CDR3 protein is one row after TCRdb ran MiXCR on the 5' RACE reads. The sample has roughly 150,000 distinct CDR3 sequences; roughly 14% are singletons. The sequence was obtained from an adult woman who had mild COVID-19 (a few samples of this study predate the infection). Cell type and time point are not known. This rearrangement joins TRBV20-1 to TRBJ1-2; D may be TRBD1 (6 bases). Sequenced sample: PBMCs or a T cell subset sorted from them (not recorded which). CDR3 sequence reads: CSARSGRGAGGYTF. In DNA, the CDR3 is TGCAGTGCTCGATCAGGCAGGGGCGCAGGTGGCTACACCTTC.